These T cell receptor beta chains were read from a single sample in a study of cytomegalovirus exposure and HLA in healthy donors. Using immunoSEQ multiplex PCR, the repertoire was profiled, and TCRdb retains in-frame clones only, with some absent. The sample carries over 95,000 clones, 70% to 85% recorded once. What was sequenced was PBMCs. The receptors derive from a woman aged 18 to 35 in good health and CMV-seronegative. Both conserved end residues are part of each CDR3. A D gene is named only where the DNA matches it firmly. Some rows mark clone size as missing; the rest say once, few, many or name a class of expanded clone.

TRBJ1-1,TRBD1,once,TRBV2,CASRGDSENTEAFF,TGTGCCAGCAGGGGGGACAGCGAGAACACTGAAGCTTTCTTT
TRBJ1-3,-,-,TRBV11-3,CASSLHRELRSGNTIYF,TGTGCCAGCAGCCTCCACAGGGAACTTCGCTCTGGAAACACCATATATTTT
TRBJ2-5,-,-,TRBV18,CASSPGLWETQYF,TGTGCCAGCTCACCCGGACTATGGGAGACCCAGTACTTC
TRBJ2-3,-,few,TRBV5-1,CASSLETTGTQYF,TGCGCCAGCAGCTTAGAGACTACCGGTACGCAGTATTTT
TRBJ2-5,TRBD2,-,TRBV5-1,CASSSYPKTSGGTQETQYF,TGCGCCAGCAGCTCATATCCAAAGACTAGCGGGGGGACTCAAGAGACCCAGTACTTC
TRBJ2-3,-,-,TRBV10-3,CAIAVDIRSDTQYF,TGTGCCATCGCCGTTGATATTCGGTCAGATACGCAGTATTTT
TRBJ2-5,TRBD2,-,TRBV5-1,CASSLGGEGSRKTQYF,TGCGCCAGCAGCTTGGGAGGGGAGGGGTCAAGAAAGACCCAGTACTTC
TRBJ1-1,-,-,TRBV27,CASSPSVRGSNTEAFF,TGTGCCAGCAGTCCCTCGGTAAGGGGTTCGAACACTGAAGCTTTCTTT
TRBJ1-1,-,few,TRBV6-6,CASSYRGGNTEAFF,TGTGCCAGCAGTTACCGGGGGGGGAACACTGAAGCTTTCTTT
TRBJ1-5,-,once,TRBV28,CASSLQGMGNQPQHF,TGTGCCAGCAGTTTGCAGGGGATGGGCAATCAGCCCCAGCATTTT
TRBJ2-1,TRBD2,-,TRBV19,CASSPAGGPDNEQFF,TGTGCCAGTAGTCCCGCGGGGGGGCCGGACAATGAGCAGTTCTTC
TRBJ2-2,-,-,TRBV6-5,CASSESQGFGELFF,TGTGCCAGCAGTGAATCGCAGGGATTCGGGGAGCTGTTTTTT
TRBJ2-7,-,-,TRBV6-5,CASRALGSYEQYF,TGTGCCAGCAGAGCCCTAGGTTCCTACGAGCAGTACTTC
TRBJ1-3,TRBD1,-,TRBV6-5,CASSAGGSGNTIYF,TGTGCCAGCTCCGCAGGGGGCTCTGGAAACACCATATATTTT
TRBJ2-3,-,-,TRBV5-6,CASSLRLAGTDTQYF,TGTGCCAGCAGCTTGAGGCTAGCTGGCACAGATACGCAGTATTTT
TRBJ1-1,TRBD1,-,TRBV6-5,CASSYRDRVDTEAFF,TGTGCCAGCAGTTACCGGGACAGGGTTGACACTGAAGCTTTCTTT
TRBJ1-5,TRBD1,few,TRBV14,CASSRTGDQPQHF,TGTGCCAGCAGCCGGACAGGGGACCAGCCCCAGCATTTT
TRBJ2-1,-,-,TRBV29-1,CSVSALRGEQFF,TGCAGCGTTTCCGCCCTTCGGGGGGAGCAGTTCTTC
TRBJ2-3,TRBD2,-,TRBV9,CASSSLGLAGSTDTQYF,TGTGCCAGCAGCTCACTCGGACTAGCGGGGAGCACAGATACGCAGTATTTT
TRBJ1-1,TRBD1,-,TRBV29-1,CSAGDRERVVAEAFF,TGCAGCGCCGGGGACAGGGAACGGGTGGTGGCTGAAGCTTTCTTT
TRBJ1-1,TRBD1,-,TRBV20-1,CRTGLSTEAFF,TGCAGGACAGGGTTGAGCACTGAAGCTTTCTTT
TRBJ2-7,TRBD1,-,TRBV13,CASSSKNDRATPYEQYF,TGTGCCAGCAGCTCGAAAAATGACAGGGCGACCCCCTACGAGCAGTACTTC
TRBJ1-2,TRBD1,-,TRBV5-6,CASSPDRGRYGYTF,TGTGCCAGCAGCCCGGACAGGGGGAGATATGGCTACACCTTC
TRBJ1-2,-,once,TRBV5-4,CASRAGRPPYYGYTF,TGTGCCAGCAGAGCCGGGAGGCCTCCCTACTATGGCTACACCTTC
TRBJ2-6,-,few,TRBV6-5,CASSYGSSSGANVLTF,TGTGCCAGCAGTTACGGTTCTAGCTCAGGGGCCAACGTCCTGACTTTC
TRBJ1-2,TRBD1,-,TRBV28,CASSFSPHRDRNYGYTF,TGTGCCAGCAGTTTTTCACCTCACCGGGACAGGAACTATGGCTACACCTTC
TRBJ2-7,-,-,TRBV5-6,CASSLAQLRNEQYF,TGTGCCAGCAGCTTGGCCCAGTTGAGGAACGAGCAGTACTTC
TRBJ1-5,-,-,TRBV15,CATSRRTGSVSQPQHF,TGTGCCACCAGCAGACGCACAGGGTCTGTAAGTCAGCCCCAGCATTTT
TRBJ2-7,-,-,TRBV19,CASSIGGINPYEQYF,TGTGCCAGTAGTATAGGAGGGATAAACCCCTACGAGCAGTACTTC
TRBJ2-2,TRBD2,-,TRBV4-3,CASSPGTSGAGELFF,TGCGCCAGCAGCCCCGGGACTAGCGGGGCCGGGGAGCTGTTTTTT
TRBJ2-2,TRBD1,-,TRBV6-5,CASSSDRGRTGELFF,TGTGCCAGCAGCTCGGACAGGGGGCGAACCGGGGAGCTGTTTTTT
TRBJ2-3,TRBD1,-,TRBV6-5,CASSRTGGPVDTQYF,TGTGCCAGCAGTCGGACAGGGGGGCCCGTCGATACGCAGTATTTT
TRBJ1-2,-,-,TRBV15,CATSRPQRTAYGYTF,TGTGCCACCAGCAGACCCCAGCGGACTGCCTATGGCTACACCTTC
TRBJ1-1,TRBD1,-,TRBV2,CASSRRPQGADTEAFF,TGTGCCAGCAGTCGGAGACCACAGGGGGCGGACACTGAAGCTTTCTTT
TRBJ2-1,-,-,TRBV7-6,CASSLGLYNEQFF,TGTGCCAGCAGCCTCGGGTTGTACAATGAGCAGTTCTTC
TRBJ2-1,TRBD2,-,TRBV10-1,CASSESRTRLVREQFF,TGCGCCAGCAGTGAGTCACGGACTAGATTGGTACGGGAGCAGTTCTTC
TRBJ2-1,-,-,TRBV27,CASSFRGGNNEQFF,TGTGCCAGCAGTTTTAGGGGGGGAAACAATGAGCAGTTCTTC
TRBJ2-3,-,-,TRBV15,CATSSRQAGLTDTQYF,TGTGCCACCAGCAGTCGACAGGCGGGTCTCACAGATACGCAGTATTTT
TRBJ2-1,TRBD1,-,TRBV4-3,CASSQVRKGADEQFF,TGCGCCAGCAGCCAAGTTAGAAAGGGGGCCGATGAGCAGTTCTTC
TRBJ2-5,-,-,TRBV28,CASSGSEETQYF,TGTGCCAGCAGCGGGTCCGAAGAGACCCAGTACTTC
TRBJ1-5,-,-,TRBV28,CASSSLQGPRSQHF,TGTGCCAGCAGTTCACTACAGGGCCCCAGGTCCCAGCATTTT
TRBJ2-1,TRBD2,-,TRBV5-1,CASSLRLAGEDEQFF,TGCGCCAGCAGCCTCCGACTAGCGGGGGAGGATGAGCAGTTCTTC